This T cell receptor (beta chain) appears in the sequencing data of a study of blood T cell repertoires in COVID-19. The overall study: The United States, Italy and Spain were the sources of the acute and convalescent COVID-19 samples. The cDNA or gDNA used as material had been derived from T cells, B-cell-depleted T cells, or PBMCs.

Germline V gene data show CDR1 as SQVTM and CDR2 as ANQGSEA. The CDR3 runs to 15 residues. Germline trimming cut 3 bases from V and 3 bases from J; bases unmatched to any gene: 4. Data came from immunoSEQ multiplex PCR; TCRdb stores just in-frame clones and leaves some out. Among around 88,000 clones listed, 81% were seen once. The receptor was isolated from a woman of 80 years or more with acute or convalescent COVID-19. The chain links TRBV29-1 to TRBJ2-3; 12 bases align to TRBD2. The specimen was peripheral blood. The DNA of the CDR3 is TGCAGCGTTGACCGGACTAGCGGGGCTACAGATACGCAGTATTTT. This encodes CSVDRTSGATDTQYF.